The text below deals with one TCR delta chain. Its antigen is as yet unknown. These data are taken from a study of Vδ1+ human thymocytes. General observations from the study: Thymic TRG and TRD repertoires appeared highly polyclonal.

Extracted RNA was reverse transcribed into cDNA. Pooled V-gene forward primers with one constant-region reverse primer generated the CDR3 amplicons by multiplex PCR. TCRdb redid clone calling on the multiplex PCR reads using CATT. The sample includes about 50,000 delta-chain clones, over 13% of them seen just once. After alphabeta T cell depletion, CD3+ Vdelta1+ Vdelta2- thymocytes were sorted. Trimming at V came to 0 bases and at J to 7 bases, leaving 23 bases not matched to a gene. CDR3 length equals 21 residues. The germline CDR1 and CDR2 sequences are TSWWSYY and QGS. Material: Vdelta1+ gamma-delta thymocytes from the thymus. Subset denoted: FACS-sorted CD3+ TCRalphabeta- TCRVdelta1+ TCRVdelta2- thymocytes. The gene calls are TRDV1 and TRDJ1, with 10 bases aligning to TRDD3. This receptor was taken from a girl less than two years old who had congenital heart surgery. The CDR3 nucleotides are TGTGCTCTTGGGGAACTGGGGAAGGTGTTGGGGGGATACGACACCCGAACTAAACTCATCTTT. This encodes CALGELGKVLGGYDTRTKLIF.